The 19 T cell receptor beta chains presented below share a single source sample, sequenced in a study of OX40 agonist ivuxolimab in advanced cancers. Data came from immunoSEQ multiplex PCR; TCRdb stores just in-frame clones and leaves some out. The data show about 120,000 clones, around 89% seen once. Sequencing used CD4+ or CD8+ T cells sorted from blood, obtained in a trial of the OX40 agonist ivuxolimab. The receptor set was obtained from an adult with an advanced solid tumor such as melanoma, head and neck, liver or kidney cancer.

The chain links TRBV5-1 to TRBJ2-3; TRBD2 aligns across 8 bases. Germline lookup yields CDR1 SGHRS and CDR2 YFSETQ. V gave up 0 bases and J gave up 2 bases; unmatched junction bases: 5. The CDR3 extends over 16 amino acids. The CDR3 protein is CASSLGHGGATDTQYF. The CDR3 DNA is TGCGCCAGCAGCTTGGGGCACGGGGGGGCCACAGATACGCAGTATTTT.

The chain recombines TRBV7-2 with TRBJ1-5; possibly TRBD1 for D (6 bases). The CDR3 contains 13 residues. The V gene lost 5 bases and the J gene lost 7 bases, with 12 bases spanning the gap. Germline V CDR1 and CDR2: SGHTA, FQGNSA. CDR3 coding DNA: TGTGCCAGCAGCAAACAGGGTTGGCAGCCCCAGCATTTT. Translation: CASSKQGWQPQHF.

The chain has TRBV5-4 and TRBJ1-1, with 7 bases aligning to TRBD1. This CDR3 comprises 13 residues. CDR1 and CDR2 from the germline V gene are SGHNT and YYREEE (reference sequence). The ends lost 5 bases at V and 4 bases at J; junction bases unmatched: 5. CDR3 in DNA: TGTGCCAGCAGTTACGGGACAGTCACTGAAGCTTTCTTT. It is translated as CASSYGTVTEAFF.

This sequence joins TRBV10-1 and TRBJ1-3, with a weak D call TRBD1 (6 bases). Germline lookup yields CDR1 WNHNN and CDR2 SYGVQD (reference sequence). The CDR3 has 15 residues. The ends were cut back, 4 bases at V and 2 bases at J, with 12 bases in the middle. The CDR3 nucleotides are TGCGCCAGCAGTGGTCAGGGGATCGCTGGAAACACCATATATTTT. It translates to CASSGQGIAGNTIYF.

This clone has a handful of counts. This chain uses TRBV6-1 with TRBJ1-4, with a tentative D call TRBD1 (5 bases). Germline V gene data show CDR1 as MNHNS and CDR2 as SASEGT. Trimming removed 4 bases at V and 8 bases at J, with 14 bases between. This CDR3 has 14 amino acids. The CDR3 protein is CASSVGQGGEKLFF. The CDR3 region has the DNA TGTGCCAGCAGTGTAGGGCAGGGTGGAGAAAAACTGTTTTTT.

This chain connects TRBV29-1 to TRBJ2-3; D not certain. Trimming pared 3 bases from V and 1 base from J, leaving 14 bases between. The CDR3 is 15 amino acids. Per germline, CDR1 SQVTM and CDR2 ANQGSEA. The CDR3 loop is CSVDAGPAGTDTQYF. DNA of the CDR3: TGCAGCGTTGACGCCGGGCCGGCGGGCACAGATACGCAGTATTTT.

The chain uses TRBV9 and TRBJ2-3, with no clear D. CDR1 SGDLS and CDR2 YYNGEE come from the germline V gene. The CDR3 length is 16 residues. The germline V and J ends were trimmed by 0 bases and 4 bases, with 15 bases remaining between them. CDR3 DNA sequence: TGTGCCAGCAGCGTAGTAGGCACCTCTTGGGCAGATACGCAGTATTTT. It translates to CASSVVGTSWADTQYF.

The chain is built from TRBV2 and TRBJ2-2, with 8 bases aligning to TRBD2. V lost 7 bases to trimming and J lost 2 bases; unmatched junction nucleotides: 3. CDR3 size: 14 residues. Germline values: CDR1 SNHLY, CDR2 FYNNEI. The CDR3 DNA sequence: TGTGCCAGCACCGGACTAGCCAACACCGGGGAGCTGTTTTTT. Its protein product is CASTGLANTGELFF.

The chain has TRBV5-6 and TRBJ1-2, with unresolved D. This CDR3 is 15 amino acids long. Between the trimmed V and J ends, which lost 4 bases and 1 base, there was a span of 14 bases. Germline values: CDR1 SGHDT, CDR2 YYEEEE. Written as DNA, the CDR3 is TGTGCCAGCAGCGGGAGGGTACAGAATAACTATGGCTACACCTTC. It yields the protein CASSGRVQNNYGYTF.

CDR3 sequence: CASSISLYRVDKTGELFF. CDR3 DNA: TGTGCCAGCAGCATCAGCCTTTACAGGGTCGATAAAACCGGGGAGCTGTTTTTT. This chain links TRBV7-2 with TRBJ2-2; D is perhaps TRBD1 (6 bases). V was clipped by 5 bases and J by 5 bases, with 24 bases between them. From germline, CDR1 is SGHTA and CDR2 FQGNSA. There are 18 residues in the CDR3.

The chain employs TRBV7-9 and TRBJ2-7, with TRBD1 as a possible D gene (6 bases). Trimming cost V 5 bases and J 10 bases, with 27 bases left between them. The CDR3 consists of 16 residues. Germline assignment: CDR1 SEHNR and CDR2 FQNEAQ (reference sequence). The CDR3 is CASSRSTTGADRGQYF. As DNA, the CDR3 is TGTGCCAGCAGCCGTTCCACGACAGGCGCGGATCGGGGTCAGTACTTC.

The chain couples TRBV7-2 to TRBJ2-7; D not resolved. V lost 1 base, J lost 9 bases, and 13 bases lay in between. Germline lookup yields CDR1 SGHTA and CDR2 FQGNSA. This CDR3 comprises 13 residues. The CDR3 spells CASSLEGPRRQYF. CDR3 DNA sequence: TGTGCCAGCAGCTTAGAGGGTCCTAGACGGCAGTACTTC.

The chain carries TRBV10-3 and TRBJ1-1; 11 bases are shared with TRBD1. The V gene end was trimmed by 10 bases and the J gene end by 3 bases; junction bases not matched to a gene: 4. This CDR3 is 13 amino acids long. Germline CDR1 reads ENHRY; CDR2 reads SYGVKD. The CDR3 DNA follows: TGTGCCACCACGGACAGGGGGCACACTGAAGCTTTCTTT. This sequence encodes CATTDRGHTEAFF.

This clone was counted between two and nine times. V and J are TRBV19 and TRBJ1-5; the match to TRBD1 covers 7 bases. CDR1 and CDR2 (germline): LNHDA, SQIVND (reference sequence). The J segment lost 4 bases and the V segment lost 5 bases, leaving 2 bases of the junction unmatched. This CDR3 region has 13 residues. The CDR3 protein is CASSGTVNQPQHF. Written as DNA, the CDR3 is TGTGCCAGTAGTGGGACAGTAAATCAGCCCCAGCATTTT.

The sample holds one count of this clone. The chain joins TRBV7-9 to TRBJ2-5; 9 nucleotides line up with TRBD1. V lost 3 bases, J lost 1 base, and 3 bases stayed unmatched. Germline values: CDR1 SEHNR, CDR2 FQNEAQ (reference sequence). The CDR3 has 15 amino acids. CDR3 region: CASSLGQGSQETQYF. The CDR3, as DNA: TGTGCCAGCAGCTTGGGACAGGGCTCCCAAGAGACCCAGTACTTC.

The chain has TRBV7-2 and TRBJ2-3, with D unresolved. V was clipped by 5 bases and J by 3 bases, with 6 bases between them. Germline loops: CDR1 SGHTA, CDR2 FQGNSA. The CDR3 covers 12 residues. The CDR3 loop is CASSPPTDTQYF. The CDR3, as DNA: TGTGCCAGCAGCCCGCCGACAGATACGCAGTATTTT.

This chain connects TRBV29-1 to TRBJ2-6; D remains unclear. Trimming left V 7 bases short and J 6 bases short, with 10 bases between. CDR1 is SQVTM and CDR2 is ANQGSEA in the germline V gene. CDR3 length: 12 residues. The CDR3 DNA follows: TGCAGCGACCGCGTGGTGGCCAACGTCCTGACTTTC. Amino acid sequence: CSDRVVANVLTF. Looking up the rest from reference TRBV29-1 and TRBJ2-6 gives the full variable domain: SAVISQKPSRDICQRGTSLTIQCQVDSQVTMMFWYRQQPGQSLTLIATANQGSEATYESGFVIDKFPISRPNLTFSTLTVSNMSPEDSSIYLCSDRVVANVLTFGAGSRLTVL.

The V and J genes are TRBV27 and TRBJ2-7, with 12 bases aligning to TRBD1. Germline values: CDR1 MNHEY, CDR2 SMNVEV (reference sequence). V shed 5 bases, J shed 5 bases, and the junction held 7 bases outside the gene matches. The CDR3 totals 15 residues. CDR3 DNA: TGTGCCAGCAGTGCCGTGGGACAGGGGGCCAACGAGCAGTACTTC. Amino acids: CASSAVGQGANEQYF.

The table lists this clone with a few counts. At one boundary the junction diverges from the germline segment, which might be a read error. V and J are TRBV7-9 and TRBJ2-1; TRBD1 might be the D (5 bases). This CDR3 comprises 13 residues. Germline lookup yields CDR1 SEHNR and CDR2 FQNEAQ (reference sequence). This CDR3 reads CASRLVGVYEQFF. The DNA of the CDR3 is TGTGCCAGCAGATTAGTAGGGGTCTATGAGCAGTTCTTC.